This T cell receptor (beta chain) is drawn from a study of T cells after yellow fever vaccination. Study-level results: After the booster, roughly 96% of CD4 and 88% of CD8 primary-response clones were re-detected.

This CDR3 spans 15 amino acids. V was cut by 7 bases and J by 5 bases, with 20 bases left in between. Per the germline V gene, CDR1 is MNHNS and CDR2 is SASEGT. TCRdb re-analysed the 5' RACE reads in MiXCR, keeping a single row per CDR3 protein. The table has hundreds of thousands of distinct CDR3 sequences, around a fifth seen once; the top ten hold about a sixth. In this sample, this clonotype turned up a few times. Its antigen remains unidentified. The rearrangement joins TRBV6-1 to TRBJ2-5, with D tentatively TRBD1 (5 bases). This receptor was taken from a man aged 18-30 years who received the YFV17D yellow fever vaccine. Source: PBMCs, taken roughly 20 days after the first yellow fever vaccination. CDR3 DNA sequence: TGTGCCAGCAACACAGGATTAGGCTGGCGGGAGACCCAGTACTTC. Translation: CASNTGLGWRETQYF.